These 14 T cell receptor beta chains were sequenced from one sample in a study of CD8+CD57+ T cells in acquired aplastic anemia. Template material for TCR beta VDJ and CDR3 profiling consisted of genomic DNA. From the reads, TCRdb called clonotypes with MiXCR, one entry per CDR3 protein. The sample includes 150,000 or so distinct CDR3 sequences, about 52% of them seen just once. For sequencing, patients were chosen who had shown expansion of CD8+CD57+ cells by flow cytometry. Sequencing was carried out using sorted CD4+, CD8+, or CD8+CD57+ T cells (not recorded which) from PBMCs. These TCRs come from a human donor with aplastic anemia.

The CDR3 coding sequence is TGTGCCAGCAGCGCGACCATCGATCAGCCCCAGCATTTT. Protein: CASSATIDQPQHF. V is TRBV2 and J is TRBJ1-5; D unclear. The V end lost 6 bases, the J end lost 5 bases, and 11 bases lay between the germline ends. The germline V gene has CDR1 SNHLY and CDR2 FYNNEI. This CDR3 contains 13 residues.

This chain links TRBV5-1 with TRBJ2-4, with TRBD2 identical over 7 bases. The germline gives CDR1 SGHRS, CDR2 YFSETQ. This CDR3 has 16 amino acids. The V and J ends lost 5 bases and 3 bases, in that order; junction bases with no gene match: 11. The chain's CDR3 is CASSSARGEGKNIQYF. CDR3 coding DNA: TGCGCCAGCAGTTCGGCCCGGGGGGAAGGCAAAAACATTCAGTACTTC. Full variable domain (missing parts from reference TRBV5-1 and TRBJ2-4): KAGVTQTPRYLIKTRGQQVTLSCSPISGHRSVSWYQQTPGQGLQFLFEYFSETQRNKGNFPGRFSGRQFSNSRSEMNVSTLELGDSALYLCASSSARGEGKNIQYFGAGTRLSVL.

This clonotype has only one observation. The CDR3 DNA reads TGCAGTGCTAGCACAGGGGATACGCAGTATTTT. This codes for CSASTGDTQYF. This chain connects TRBV20-1 to TRBJ2-3, with D perhaps TRBD1 (6 bases). Trimming pared 3 bases from V and 6 bases from J, leaving 7 bases between. Germline CDR1 is DFQATT and CDR2 is SNEGSKA (reference sequence). The CDR3 totals 11 residues.

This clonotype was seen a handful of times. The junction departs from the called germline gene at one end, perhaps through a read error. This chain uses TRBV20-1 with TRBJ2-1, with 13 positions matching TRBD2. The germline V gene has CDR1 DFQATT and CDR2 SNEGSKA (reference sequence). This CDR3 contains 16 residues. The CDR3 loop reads CSARDGTSGDYNEQLF. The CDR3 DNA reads TGCAGTGCTAGAGACGGGACTAGCGGGGACTACAATGAGCAGCTCTTC.

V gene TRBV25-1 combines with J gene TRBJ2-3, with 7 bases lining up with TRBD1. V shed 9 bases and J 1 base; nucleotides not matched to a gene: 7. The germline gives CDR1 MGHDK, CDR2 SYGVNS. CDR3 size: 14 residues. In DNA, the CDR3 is TGTGCCAGTATAGGAACAGGGGGCACAGATACGCAGTATTTT. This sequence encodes CASIGTGGTDTQYF.

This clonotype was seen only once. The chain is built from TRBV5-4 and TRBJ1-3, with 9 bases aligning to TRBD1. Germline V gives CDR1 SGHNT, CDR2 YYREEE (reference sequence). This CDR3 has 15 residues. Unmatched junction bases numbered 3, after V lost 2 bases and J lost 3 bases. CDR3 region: CASSFTGGGGNTIYF. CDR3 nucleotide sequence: TGTGCCAGCAGCTTTACAGGGGGCGGTGGAAACACCATATATTTT.

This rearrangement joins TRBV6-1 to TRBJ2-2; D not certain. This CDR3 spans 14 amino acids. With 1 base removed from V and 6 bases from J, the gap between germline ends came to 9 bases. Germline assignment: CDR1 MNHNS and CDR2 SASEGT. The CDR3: CASSEGYGSGELFF. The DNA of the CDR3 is TGTGCCAGCAGTGAAGGGTATGGTTCCGGGGAGCTGTTTTTT.

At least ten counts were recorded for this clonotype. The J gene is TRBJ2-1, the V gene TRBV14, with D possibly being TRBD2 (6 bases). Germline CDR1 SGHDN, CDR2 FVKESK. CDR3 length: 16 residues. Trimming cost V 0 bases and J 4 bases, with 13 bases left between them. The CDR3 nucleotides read TGTGCCAGCAGCCAAGAACGGGGGATCGGTTACAATGAGCAGTTCTTC. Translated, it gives CASSQERGIGYNEQFF. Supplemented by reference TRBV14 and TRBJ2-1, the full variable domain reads EAGVTQFPSHSVIEKGQTVTLRCDPISGHDNLYWYRRVMGKEIKFLLHFVKESKQDESGMPNNRFLAERTGGTYSTLKVQPAELEDSGVYFCASSQERGIGYNEQFFGPGTRLTVL.

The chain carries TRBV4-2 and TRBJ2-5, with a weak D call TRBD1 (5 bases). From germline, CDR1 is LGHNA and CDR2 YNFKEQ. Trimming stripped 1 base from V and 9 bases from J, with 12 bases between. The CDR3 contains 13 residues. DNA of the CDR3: TGTGCCAGCAGCCAAGCGGTTATACAGGCCCAGTACTTC. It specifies CASSQAVIQAQYF.

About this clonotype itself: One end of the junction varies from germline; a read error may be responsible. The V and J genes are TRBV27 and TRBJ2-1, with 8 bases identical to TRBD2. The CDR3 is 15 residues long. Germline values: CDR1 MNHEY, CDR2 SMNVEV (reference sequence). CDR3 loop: CASSLGSSGLNEQLF. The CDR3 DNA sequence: TGTGCCAGCAGTTTAGGGTCTAGCGGGCTCAATGAGCAGCTCTTC.

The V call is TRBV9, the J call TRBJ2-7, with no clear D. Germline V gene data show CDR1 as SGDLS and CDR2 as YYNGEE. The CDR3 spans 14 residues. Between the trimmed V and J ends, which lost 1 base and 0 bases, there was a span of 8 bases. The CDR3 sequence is CASSVSMGSYEQYF. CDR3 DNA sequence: TGTGCCAGCAGCGTATCCATGGGCTCCTACGAGCAGTACTTC.

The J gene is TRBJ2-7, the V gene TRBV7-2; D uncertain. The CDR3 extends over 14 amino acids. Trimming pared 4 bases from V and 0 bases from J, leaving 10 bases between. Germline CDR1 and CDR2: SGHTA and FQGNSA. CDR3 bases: TGTGCCAGCAGCTCAGACGTTCTCTCCTACGAGCAGTACTTC. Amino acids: CASSSDVLSYEQYF.

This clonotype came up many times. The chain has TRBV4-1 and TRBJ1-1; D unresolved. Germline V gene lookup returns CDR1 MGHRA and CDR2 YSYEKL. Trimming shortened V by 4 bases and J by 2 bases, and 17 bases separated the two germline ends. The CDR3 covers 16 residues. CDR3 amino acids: CASSLKGPTSNTEAFF. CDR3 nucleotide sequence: TGCGCCAGCAGCCTAAAGGGCCCTACAAGCAACACTGAAGCTTTCTTT.

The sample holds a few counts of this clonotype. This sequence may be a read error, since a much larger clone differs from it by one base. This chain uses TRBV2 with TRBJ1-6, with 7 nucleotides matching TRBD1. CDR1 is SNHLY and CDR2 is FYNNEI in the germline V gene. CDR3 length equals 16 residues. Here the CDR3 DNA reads TGTGCCAGCAGGGAACAGGGGAGCTCCTATAATTCACCCCCCCACTTT. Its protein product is CASREQGSSYNSPPHF.